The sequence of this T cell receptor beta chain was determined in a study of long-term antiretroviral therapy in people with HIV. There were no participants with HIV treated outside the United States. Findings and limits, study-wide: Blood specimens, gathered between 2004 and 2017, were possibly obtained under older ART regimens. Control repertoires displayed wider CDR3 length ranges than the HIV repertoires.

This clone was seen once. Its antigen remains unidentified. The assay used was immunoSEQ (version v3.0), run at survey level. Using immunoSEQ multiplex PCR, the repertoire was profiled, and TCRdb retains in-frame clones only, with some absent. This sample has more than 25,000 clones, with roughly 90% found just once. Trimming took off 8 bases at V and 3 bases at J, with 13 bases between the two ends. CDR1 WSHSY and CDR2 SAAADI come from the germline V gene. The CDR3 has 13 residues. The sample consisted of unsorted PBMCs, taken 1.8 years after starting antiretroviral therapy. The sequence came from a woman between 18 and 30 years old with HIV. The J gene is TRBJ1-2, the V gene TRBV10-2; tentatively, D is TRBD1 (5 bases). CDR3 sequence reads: CASSNDRDYGYTF. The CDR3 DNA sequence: TGCGCCAGCTCTAATGACAGAGACTATGGCTACACCTTC.